The 8 T cell receptor beta chains presented below share a single source sample, sequenced in a study of T cell changes during pregnancy in multiple sclerosis. Profiling relied on immunoSEQ multiplex PCR, and the TCRdb table lists in-frame clones only, not all of them. The sample has about 48,000 clones, 94% seen once. The starting material was CD4+ T cells from peripheral blood mononuclear cells, obtained in the first trimester of pregnancy. The receptors derive from a female donor with multiple sclerosis, enrolled in a pregnancy study.

This clone was recorded a few times. The chain joins TRBV5-1 to TRBJ2-3; 10 nucleotides match TRBD2. This CDR3 spans 16 amino acids. CDR1 is SGHRS, CDR2 YFSETQ, per germline. Trimming removed 0 bases from V and 5 bases from J; junction bases left unmatched: 6. The CDR3 is CASSLAPSSGGDTQYF. The DNA of the CDR3 is TGCGCCAGCAGCTTGGCCCCCTCTAGCGGGGGAGATACGCAGTATTTT.

The rearrangement joins TRBV19 to TRBJ1-1; 7 bases match TRBD1. The CDR3 spans 14 residues. Germline CDR1 reads LNHDA; CDR2 reads SQIVND (reference sequence). Germline trimming cut 3 bases from V and 1 base from J; bases unmatched to any gene: 2. This CDR3 reads CASSIGTENTEAFF. The CDR3 bases are TGTGCCAGTAGTATTGGGACAGAGAACACTGAAGCTTTCTTT.

The chain is built from TRBV6-5 and TRBJ1-4, with D perhaps TRBD1 (6 bases). Germline CDR1 MNHEY, CDR2 SVGAGI. The CDR3 is 14 amino acids. Trimming left V 6 bases short and J 8 bases short, with 16 bases between. The CDR3 region has the DNA TGTGCCAGCAGCTCCCGGGACACCCGAGAAAAACTGTTTTTT. It is translated as CASSSRDTREKLFF.

V gene TRBV18 combines with J gene TRBJ1-1, with TRBD1 matching 7 bases. CDR1 KGHSH and CDR2 LQKENI come from the germline V gene. The CDR3 loop spans 16 amino acids. With 5 bases clipped from V and 5 bases from J, the junction kept 14 bases outside the gene matches. The chain's CDR3 is CASSSGRGRLGTEAFF. The CDR3, as DNA: TGTGCCAGCTCATCAGGAAGGGGGCGCCTTGGGACTGAAGCTTTCTTT.

V gene TRBV5-4 combines with J gene TRBJ2-3; a possible D gene is TRBD2 (5 bases). Between the trimmed V and J ends, which lost 0 bases and 2 bases, there was a span of 10 bases. Germline CDR1 is SGHNT and CDR2 is YYREEE (reference sequence). This CDR3 is built from 15 residues. CDR3 DNA sequence: TGTGCCAGCAGCTTGGCGGGGTCGACCACAGATACGCAGTATTTT. Protein: CASSLAGSTTDTQYF.

A single count supports this clone. This chain links TRBV29-1 with TRBJ2-5; maybe TRBD2 (5 bases). V dropped 4 bases and J dropped 5 bases, with 14 bases sitting between them. Per germline, CDR1 SQVTM and CDR2 ANQGSEA. The CDR3 totals 13 residues. The CDR3 region is CSVVHGLGETQYF. As DNA, the CDR3 is TGCAGCGTTGTGCACGGACTGGGGGAGACCCAGTACTTC. Filled out from reference TRBV29-1 and TRBJ2-5, the complete variable domain reads SAVISQKPSRDICQRGTSLTIQCQVDSQVTMMFWYRQQPGQSLTLIATANQGSEATYESGFVIDKFPISRPNLTFSTLTVSNMSPEDSSIYLCSVVHGLGETQYFGPGTRLLVL.

This chain links TRBV7-2 with TRBJ1-1, with TRBD1 as a possible D gene (6 bases). The CDR3 contains 16 residues. The germline CDR1 and CDR2 sequences are SGHTA and FQGNSA. V lost 1 base, J lost 1 base, and 13 bases lay in between. The CDR3 reads CASSLVAGVGNTEAFF. In DNA, the CDR3 is TGTGCCAGCAGCTTAGTAGCAGGGGTCGGGAACACTGAAGCTTTCTTT.

The V and J genes are TRBV6-1 and TRBJ2-7; TRBD1 matches at 9 bases. CDR3 size: 13 residues. Germline CDR1 is MNHNS and CDR2 is SASEGT. Trimming cost V 8 bases and J 1 base; bases outside gene matches: 3. CDR3 in amino acids: CASGTGSSYEQYF. The CDR3 DNA follows: TGTGCCAGCGGGACAGGGTCTTCCTACGAGCAGTACTTC.